This passage covers 2 T cell receptor beta chains from one sample sequenced in a study of early stage breast cancer tumors. The protocol was immunoSEQ multiplex PCR, while the TCRdb copy is restricted to in-frame clones and leaves out a portion. This sample has tens of thousands of clones; about 90% occur once, and the top ten carry 4% to 5.5%. The sample consisted of blood. These receptors were obtained from a person between 70 and 80 years old with breast cancer.

The chain recombines TRBV7-9 with TRBJ2-3; D might be TRBD2 (6 bases). CDR1 and CDR2 (germline): SEHNR, FQNEAQ (reference sequence). The CDR3 contains 16 residues. Trimming shortened V by 0 bases and J by 0 bases, and 10 bases separated the two germline ends. This CDR3 is CASSLAEGSSTDTQYF. Written as DNA, the CDR3 is TGTGCCAGCAGCTTAGCGGAGGGTTCGAGCACAGATACGCAGTATTTT.

The J gene is TRBJ2-7, the V gene TRBV13, with 10 bases aligning to TRBD2. CDR1 is PRHDT and CDR2 is FYEKMQ in the germline V gene (reference sequence). This CDR3 has 14 residues. V shed 5 bases and J 0 bases; nucleotides not matched to a gene: 1. CDR3 loop: CASSQREGSYEQYF. DNA for the CDR3: TGTGCCAGCAGCCAGCGGGAGGGCTCCTACGAGCAGTACTTC.